Below are 16 T cell receptor beta chains sequenced from a single sample in a study of human T cells and chemical hapten exposure. Time point defined: healthy volunteer bleed at 2 weeks. Whole blood that had not been fractionated was the source of extracted total RNA. TCRdb reprocessed the RACE reads via MiXCR and lists one record per CDR3 protein. The data hold some 90,000 distinct CDR3 sequences, with approximately 10% observed a single time. Input material: whole blood. The receptors shown here come from a female donor in good health. Some clones in this sample may be carry-over from other donors' samples.

This clonotype was observed a handful of times. V gene TRBV10-3 combines with J gene TRBJ2-7; TRBD1 matches at 8 bases. From germline, CDR1 is ENHRY and CDR2 SYGVKD. This CDR3 is 16 amino acids long. Trimming at V came to 2 bases and at J to 7 bases, leaving 13 bases not matched to a gene. CDR3 sequence: CAISEPWTGPGWEQYF. In nucleotides, the CDR3 is TGTGCCATCAGTGAGCCTTGGACAGGGCCGGGGTGGGAGCAGTACTTC.

This clonotype was counted between two and nine times. The chain is built from TRBV20-1 and TRBJ2-3, with TRBD2 identical over 12 bases. The CDR3 length is 16 residues. Trimming removed 6 bases from V and 2 bases from J; junction bases left unmatched: 9. Germline CDR1 and CDR2: DFQATT and SNEGSKA (reference sequence). The CDR3 region is CSARSLAGGITDTQYF. CDR3 DNA sequence: TGCAGTGCCAGAAGTCTAGCGGGAGGGATCACAGATACGCAGTATTTT.

This clonotype was counted many times. This rearrangement joins TRBV16 to TRBJ1-2; D gene uncertain. Between the trimmed V and J ends, which lost 7 bases and 6 bases, there was a span of 12 bases. Germline V gene data show CDR1 as KGHSY and CDR2 as FQNENV. There are 12 residues in the CDR3. The CDR3 loop reads CASKPTRDGYTF. In nucleotides, the CDR3 is TGTGCCAGCAAACCAACGAGAGATGGCTACACCTTC.

This clonotype was seen a handful of times. This chain uses TRBV19 with TRBJ1-5, with 10 positions matching TRBD1. The CDR3 is 16 amino acids. Germline assignment: CDR1 LNHDA and CDR2 SQIVND (reference sequence). The V and J ends lost 8 bases and 4 bases, in that order; junction bases with no gene match: 11. CDR3 protein: CASWEPGQGINQPQHF. As DNA, the CDR3 is TGTGCCAGTTGGGAACCGGGACAGGGGATAAATCAGCCCCAGCATTTT.

The rearrangement links TRBV28 to TRBJ2-7; 10 nucleotides align to TRBD2. V was clipped by 8 bases and J by 4 bases; unmatched bases: 11. CDR1 is MDHEN, CDR2 SYDVKM, per germline. This CDR3 comprises 15 residues. CDR3 sequence: CASCFMGLARYEQYF. The CDR3 nucleotides read TGTGCCAGCTGCTTTATGGGACTAGCGCGTTACGAGCAGTACTTC.

The sample holds one count of this clonotype. The junction does not match germline at one end; this may be a read error. The chain recombines TRBV2 with TRBJ2-1, with D possibly being TRBD1 (6 bases). CDR1 is SNHLY and CDR2 is FYNNEI in the germline V gene. The CDR3 has 18 residues. The CDR3 loop reads CASNEPYDRSKSYNEQFF. The DNA for the CDR3 is TGTGCCAGCAATGAACCCTATGACAGGTCAAAATCCTACAATGAGCAGTTCTTC.

This clonotype has only a few counts. V usage is TRBV2 and J usage is TRBJ1-4; D remains unclear. Germline V gene data show CDR1 as SNHLY and CDR2 as FYNNEI. The CDR3 has 13 amino acids. Trimming pared 5 bases from V and 8 bases from J, leaving 12 bases between. CDR3 sequence (DNA): TGTGCCAGCAGTACCGACATAGCCGAAAAACTGTTTTTT. Translating it yields CASSTDIAEKLFF.

The chain has TRBV5-6 and TRBJ2-2; 7 bases fit TRBD2. The V segment lost 5 bases and the J segment 7 bases; nucleotides outside the gene matches: 11. Germline values: CDR1 SGHDT, CDR2 YYEEEE. The CDR3 runs 15 residues. The CDR3 spells CASSQRDLRGGELFF. In DNA form, the CDR3 reads TGTGCCAGCAGTCAGCGGGACCTTCGAGGCGGGGAGCTGTTTTTT. Based on the CDR3 plus reference TRBV5-6 and TRBJ2-2, the full variable domain is DAGVTQSPTHLIKTRGQQVTLRCSPKSGHDTVSWYQQALGQGPQFIFQYYEEEERQRGNFPDRFSGHQFPNYSSELNVNALLLGDSALYLCASSQRDLRGGELFFGEGSRLTVL.

By its share, this clonotype is medium-sized (0.01 to 0.1%). CDR3 DNA sequence: TGTGCCAGCAGGTCTAGCGGGCTACATACGCAGTATTTT. Its translation is CASRSSGLHTQYF. This chain joins TRBV6-5 and TRBJ2-3; TRBD2 matches at 8 bases. The CDR3 is 13 amino acids. Germline CDR1 MNHEY, CDR2 SVGAGI. V gave up 6 bases and J gave up 7 bases; unmatched junction bases: 6.

This clonotype was seen more than once but under ten times. This chain connects TRBV12-3 or TRBV12-4 to TRBJ2-1; D uncertain. The CDR3 covers 11 residues. Trimming shortened V by 3 bases and J by 5 bases, and 2 bases separated the two germline ends. The CDR3 DNA reads TGTGCCAGCAGTTTTAACAATGAGCAGTTCTTC. It encodes CASSFNNEQFF.

The table lists this clonotype with a few counts. The chain combines TRBV7-9 with TRBJ1-1; D gene unclear. The V gene's germline CDR1 is SEHNR and CDR2 FQNEAQ (reference sequence). This CDR3 has 13 amino acids. The ends were cut back, 1 base at V and 7 bases at J, with 10 bases in the middle. The CDR3 coding sequence is TGTGCCAGCAGCTTAGTCCAGAGTATTGAAGCTTTCTTT. This translates into CASSLVQSIEAFF.

This clonotype occurred many times. V is TRBV5-4 and J is TRBJ2-3; D tentatively reads TRBD1 or TRBD2 (6 bases each). V lost 4 bases and J 3 bases, leaving 27 bases between the germline ends. This CDR3 is built from 19 residues. Germline V gene lookup returns CDR1 SGHNT and CDR2 YYREEE (reference sequence). CDR3: CASSVPFGGAVGRTDTQYF. CDR3 sequence (DNA): TGTGCCAGCAGCGTGCCTTTCGGGGGCGCAGTGGGTCGAACAGATACGCAGTATTTT. Full variable domain (remainder filled in from reference TRBV5-4 and TRBJ2-3): ETGVTQSPTHLIKTRGQQVTLRCSSQSGHNTVSWYQQALGQGPQFIFQYYREEENGRGNFPPRFSGLQFPNYSSELNVNALELDDSALYLCASSVPFGGAVGRTDTQYFGPGTRLTVL.

This clonotype appeared a few times. This chain joins TRBV28 and TRBJ2-5; D is uncertain. CDR3 length equals 13 residues. V gave up 3 bases and J gave up 3 bases, with 8 bases separating them. Germline V lookup: CDR1 MDHEN, CDR2 SYDVKM. The CDR3 here is CASSLSPKETQYF. In DNA, the CDR3 is TGTGCCAGCAGTTTGAGTCCTAAAGAGACCCAGTACTTC.

A few counts support this clonotype. The V gene is TRBV16, the J gene TRBJ1-5, with D perhaps TRBD1 (6 bases). Trimming took 6 bases from V and 1 from J, leaving 13 bases between them. Germline loops: CDR1 KGHSY, CDR2 FQNENV. CDR3 size: 15 residues. In DNA, the CDR3 is TGTGCCAGCAGTCGATATGGACAGAGCAATCAGCCCCAGCATTTT. Translation gives CASSRYGQSNQPQHF. Looking up the rest from reference TRBV16 and TRBJ1-5 gives the full variable domain: GEEVAQTPKHLVRGEGQKAKLYCAPIKGHSYVFWYQQVLKNEFKFLISFQNENVFDETGMPKERFSAKCLPNSPCSLEIQATKLEDSAVYFCASSRYGQSNQPQHFGDGTRLSIL.

This clonotype was counted a few times. The genes are TRBV6-4 and TRBJ2-2; TRBD1 matches 7 bases. The trim removed 0 bases at V and 4 bases at J, leaving 2 bases unmatched. This CDR3 comprises 15 residues. Germline-derived CDR1 and CDR2 are MRHNA and SNTAGT. The CDR3 coding sequence is TGTGCCAGCAGTGACTCGTCAGGGGGCACCGGGGAGCTGTTTTTT. It specifies CASSDSSGGTGELFF.

The genes are TRBV4-2 and TRBJ1-4, with TRBD1 matching over 12 bases. The V gene end was trimmed by 1 base and the J gene end by 7 bases; junction bases not matched to a gene: 7. This CDR3 spans 17 amino acids. Germline loops: CDR1 LGHNA, CDR2 YNFKEQ. CDR3 bases: TGTGCCAGCAGCCAAGCGGGACAGGGGGCGCCGGTTGAAAAACTGTTTTTT. It yields the protein CASSQAGQGAPVEKLFF.